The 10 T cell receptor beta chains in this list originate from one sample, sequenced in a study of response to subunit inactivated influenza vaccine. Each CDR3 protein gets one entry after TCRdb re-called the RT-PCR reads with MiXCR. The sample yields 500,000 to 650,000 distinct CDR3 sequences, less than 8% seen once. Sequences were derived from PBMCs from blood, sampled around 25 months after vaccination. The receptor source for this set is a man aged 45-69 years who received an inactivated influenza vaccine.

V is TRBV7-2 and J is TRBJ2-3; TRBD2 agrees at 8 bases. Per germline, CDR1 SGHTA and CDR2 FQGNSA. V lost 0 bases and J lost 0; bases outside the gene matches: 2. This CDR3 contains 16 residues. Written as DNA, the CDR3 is TGTGCCAGCAGCTTAGCTAGCGGGGCGAGCACAGATACGCAGTATTTT. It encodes CASSLASGASTDTQYF.

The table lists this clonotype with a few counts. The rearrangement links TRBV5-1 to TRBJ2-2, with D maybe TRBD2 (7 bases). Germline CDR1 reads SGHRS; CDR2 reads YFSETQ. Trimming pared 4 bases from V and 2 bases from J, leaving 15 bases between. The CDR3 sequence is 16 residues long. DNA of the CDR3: TGCGCCAGCAGCCCCCTAGGGGGGGCAAACACCGGGGAGCTGTTTTTT. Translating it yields CASSPLGGANTGELFF.

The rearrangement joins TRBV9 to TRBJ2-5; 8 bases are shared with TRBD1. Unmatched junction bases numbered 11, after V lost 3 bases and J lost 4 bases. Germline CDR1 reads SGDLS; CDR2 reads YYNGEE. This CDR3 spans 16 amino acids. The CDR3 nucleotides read TGTGCCAGCAGCGGGAGAACAGGGGGAAGTGGAGAGACCCAGTACTTC. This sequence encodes CASSGRTGGSGETQYF.

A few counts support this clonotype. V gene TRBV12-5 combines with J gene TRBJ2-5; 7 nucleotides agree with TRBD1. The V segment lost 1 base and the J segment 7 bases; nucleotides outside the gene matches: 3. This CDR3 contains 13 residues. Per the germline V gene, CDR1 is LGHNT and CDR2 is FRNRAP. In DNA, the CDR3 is TGTGCTAGTGGTTTGGACAGGGGATTGACCCAGTACTTC. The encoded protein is CASGLDRGLTQYF. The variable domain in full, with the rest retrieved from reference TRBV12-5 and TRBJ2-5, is DARVTQTPRHKVTEMGQEVTMRCQPILGHNTVFWYRQTMMQGLELLAYFRNRAPLDDSGMPKDRFSAEMPDATLATLKIQPSEPRDSAVYFCASGLDRGLTQYFGPGTRLLVL.

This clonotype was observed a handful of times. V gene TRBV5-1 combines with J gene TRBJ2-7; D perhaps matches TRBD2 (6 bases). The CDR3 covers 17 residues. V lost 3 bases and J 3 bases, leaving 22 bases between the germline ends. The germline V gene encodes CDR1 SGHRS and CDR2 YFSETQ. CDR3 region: CASSSAGFRGADYEQYF. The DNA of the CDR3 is TGCGCCAGCAGCTCAGCAGGGTTTCGCGGGGCCGACTACGAGCAGTACTTC.

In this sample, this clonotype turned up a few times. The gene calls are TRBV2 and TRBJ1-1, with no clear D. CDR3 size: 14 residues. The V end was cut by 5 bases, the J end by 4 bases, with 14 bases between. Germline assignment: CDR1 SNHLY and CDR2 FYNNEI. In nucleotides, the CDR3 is TGTGCCAGCAGTATCGGGAGTTATGTCACTGAAGCTTTCTTT. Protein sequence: CASSIGSYVTEAFF.

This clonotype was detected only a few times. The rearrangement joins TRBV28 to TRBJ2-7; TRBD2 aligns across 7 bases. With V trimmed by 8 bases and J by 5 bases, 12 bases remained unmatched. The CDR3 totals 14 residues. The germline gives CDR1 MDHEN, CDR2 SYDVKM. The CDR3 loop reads CASRRGGSVDEQYF. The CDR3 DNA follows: TGTGCCAGCCGCCGTGGCGGGAGTGTAGACGAGCAGTACTTC.

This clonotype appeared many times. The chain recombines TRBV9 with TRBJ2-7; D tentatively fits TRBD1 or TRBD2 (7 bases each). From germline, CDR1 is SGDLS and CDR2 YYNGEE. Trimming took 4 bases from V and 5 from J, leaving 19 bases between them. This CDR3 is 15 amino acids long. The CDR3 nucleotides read TGTGCCAGCAGCCCTCTGGGAGGGGGCGGCCACGAGCAGTACTTC. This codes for CASSPLGGGGHEQYF.

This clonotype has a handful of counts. CDR3 sequence (DNA): TGTGCCAGCAGCTCGGGGCCAGGGACTGAAGCTTTCTTT. It translates to CASSSGPGTEAFF. The chain recombines TRBV5-5 with TRBJ1-1; D perhaps matches TRBD1 (5 bases). V shed 3 bases and J shed 5 bases, with 11 bases lying between them. The CDR3 contains 13 residues. Germline-derived CDR1 and CDR2 are SGHKS and YYEKEE (reference sequence).

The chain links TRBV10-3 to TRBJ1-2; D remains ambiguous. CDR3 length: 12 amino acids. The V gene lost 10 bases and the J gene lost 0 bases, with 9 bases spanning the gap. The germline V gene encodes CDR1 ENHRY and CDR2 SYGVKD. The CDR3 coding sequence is TGTGCCAGCTCGACCCCTAACTATGGCTACACCTTC. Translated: CASSTPNYGYTF.